Following are 32 T cell receptor beta chains from one sample sequenced in a study of graft-versus-host responses after intestinal transplantation. Produced via immunoSEQ multiplex PCR; TCRdb's table is partial and in-frame only. This sample yields about 6,800 clones, of which roughly 24% are seen a single time; roughly 4.3% belongs to the top ten. The sequences come from alloreactive CD4+ T cells from a mixed lymphocyte reaction culture, collected before intestinal transplant. Subset reported: CFSE-low proliferating T cells sorted from roughly six-day pre-transplant mixed lymphocyte reaction (GvH or HvG direction). These receptors originate from a human patient who received an intestinal transplant.

This chain connects TRBV5-4 to TRBJ2-1, with 16 nucleotides matching TRBD2. Germline loops: CDR1 SGHNT, CDR2 YYREEE (reference sequence). The CDR3 has 16 residues. V shed 4 bases and J 8 bases; nucleotides not matched to a gene: 6. The DNA of the CDR3 is TGTGCCAGCAGCCAAGGGACTAGCGGGAGGGTCGATGAGCAGTTCTTC. Its protein is CASSQGTSGRVDEQFF.

The rearrangement links TRBV6-6 to TRBJ2-7; 10 positions match TRBD2. CDR1 is MNHNY and CDR2 is SVGAGI in the germline V gene (reference sequence). This CDR3 contains 14 residues. J was trimmed by 5 bases and V by 4 bases; bases with no gene match: 5. The CDR3 loop is CASSSSTSGNEQYF. The CDR3 DNA follows: TGTGCCAGCAGTTCCTCAACTAGCGGGAACGAGCAGTACTTC.

The rearrangement uses TRBV6-1 and TRBJ2-3; 8 bases map to TRBD1. The CDR3 is 15 residues long. Losses at the gene ends were 7 bases for V and 1 base for J; bases not matched to a gene: 7. CDR1 is MNHNS, CDR2 SASEGT, per germline. This CDR3 reads CASNLQGVGTDTQYF. The CDR3 DNA is TGTGCCAGCAACCTACAGGGGGTTGGCACAGATACGCAGTATTTT.

The chain combines TRBV27 with TRBJ1-6; a weak D match, TRBD1 (6 bases). The CDR3 runs 15 residues. The V gene lost 0 bases and the J gene lost 14 bases, with 17 bases spanning the gap. Germline V gene sequence: CDR1 MNHEY, CDR2 SMNVEV (reference sequence). CDR3 coding DNA: TGTGCCAGCAGTTTATCCCCGCTGGGGGCTGGGGCCCTCCACTTT. It codes for CASSLSPLGAGALHF.

This clone was observed a handful of times. The V gene is TRBV7-3, the J gene TRBJ2-1, with D possibly matching TRBD2 (6 bases). Per the germline V gene, CDR1 is SGHTA and CDR2 is FQGTGA. Between the trimmed V and J ends, which lost 2 bases and 9 bases, there was a span of 11 bases. This CDR3 contains 13 residues. The DNA of the CDR3 is TGTGCCAGCAGCTTATTCGAGGGACTTGAGCAGTTCTTC. This codes for CASSLFEGLEQFF.

The chain is built from TRBV2 and TRBJ1-5; D might be TRBD1 (6 bases). The V end was cut by 2 bases, the J end by 2 bases, with 19 bases between. Per the germline V gene, CDR1 is SNHLY and CDR2 is FYNNEI. The CDR3 has 18 amino acids. The CDR3 protein is CASSETGHRNTGNQPQHF. The CDR3 region has the DNA TGTGCCAGCAGTGAAACGGGACACAGGAACACTGGCAATCAGCCCCAGCATTTT.

This rearrangement joins TRBV27 to TRBJ2-7; D remains ambiguous. Deletions cut 5 bases from V and 2 bases from J, with 16 bases between. The germline CDR1 and CDR2 sequences are MNHEY and SMNVEV (reference sequence). This CDR3 is 15 amino acids long. The CDR3 bases are TGTGCCAGCAGTCCCGACTTGGGAATAACCTACGAGCAGTACTTC. Translated: CASSPDLGITYEQYF.

This clone was counted once. V and J are TRBV21-1 and TRBJ1-3; the table assigns TRBD1, which was not confirmed against the DNA. TRBV21-1 counts as a pseudogene. The CDR3 runs to 17 residues. The CDR3 is CASSKGGQGLRGNTIYF. As DNA, the CDR3 is TGTGCCAGCAGCAAAGGAGGACAGGGGTTACGCGGAAACACCATATATTTT.

This chain connects TRBV6-6 to TRBJ2-2; 7 nucleotides align to TRBD2. The CDR3 extends over 13 amino acids. CDR1 is MNHNY, CDR2 SVGAGI, per germline (reference sequence). After removal of 6 bases from V and 7 bases from J, the junction contained 5 bases not matched to a gene. DNA for the CDR3: TGTGCCAGCAGATCGAGCGGGATCGGGGAGCTGTTTTTT. It encodes CASRSSGIGELFF.

This chain links TRBV5-1 with TRBJ2-5; 8 nucleotides match TRBD1. The V gene's germline CDR1 is SGHRS and CDR2 YFSETQ. The CDR3 extends over 14 amino acids. After removal of 2 bases from V and 11 bases from J, the junction contained 11 bases not matched to a gene. CDR3 DNA sequence: TGCGCCAGCAGCTTATTGACAGGGGTGAAAGAGCAGTACTTC. Its protein is CASSLLTGVKEQYF.

This clone was seen a few times. V is TRBV6-5 and J is TRBJ1-2; 7 bases are shared with TRBD1. The CDR3 contains 15 residues. Germline V CDR1 and CDR2: MNHEY, SVGAGI. Germline trimming cut 0 bases from V and 5 bases from J; bases unmatched to any gene: 6. CDR3 amino acids: CASSYSLGGAYGYTF. The DNA for the CDR3 is TGTGCCAGCAGTTACTCGCTAGGGGGCGCATATGGCTACACCTTC.

Concerning this clone: A much larger clone differs from this one at a single base, so this may be a read error. Distinct nucleotide sequences in the sample also encode this CDR3. The chain links TRBV6-5 to TRBJ2-7; 9 nucleotides line up with TRBD1. Germline V gene data show CDR1 as MNHEY and CDR2 as SVGAGI. The CDR3 totals 15 residues. The CDR3 loop is CASRARDRASYEQYF. For the CDR3, the DNA is TGCGCCAGCAGAGCAAGGGACAGGGCTTCCTACGAGCAGTACTTC.

This clone was counted between two and nine times. The V call is TRBV6-1, the J call TRBJ1-2; a possible D gene is TRBD1 (6 bases). V lost 6 bases, J lost 1 base, and 9 bases lay in between. Germline-derived CDR1 and CDR2 are MNHNS and SASEGT. The CDR3 totals 13 residues. CDR3 sequence reads: CASSLDSNYGYTF. Here the CDR3 DNA reads TGTGCCAGCAGCCTGGACAGTAACTATGGCTACACCTTC.

In its sample, this clone ranks as medium-sized. J is TRBJ2-7 and V is TRBV30; possible D gene TRBD2, 5 bases. CDR1 GTSNPN and CDR2 SVGIG come from the germline V gene (reference sequence). The V end lost 0 bases, the J end lost 4 bases, and 7 bases lay between the germline ends. This CDR3 contains 12 residues. CDR3 nucleotides: TGTGCCTGGAGTGTCGGAGGATACGAGCAGTACTTC. Translating it yields CAWSVGGYEQYF.

The gene calls are TRBV7-6 and TRBJ2-1; 11 nucleotides agree with TRBD2. The CDR3 sequence is 20 residues long. Germline CDR1 and CDR2: SGHVS and FNYEAQ. V was clipped by 7 bases and J by 0 bases; unmatched bases: 17. The DNA for the CDR3 is TGTGCCAGCAAAACTAGAAAAGGGACTAGCGGTTTTAGCTCCTACAATGAGCAGTTCTTC. It specifies CASKTRKGTSGFSSYNEQFF.

The chain employs TRBV6-6 and TRBJ1-5, with D unclear. This CDR3 comprises 15 residues. V was shortened by 0 bases and J by 2 bases, with 8 bases between the two germline ends. CDR1 MNHNY and CDR2 SVGAGI come from the germline V gene (reference sequence). The CDR3 spells CASSYSYGGNQPQHF. CDR3 coding DNA: TGTGCCAGCAGTTACTCGTACGGCGGCAATCAGCCCCAGCATTTT.

This clone has a handful of counts. The chain employs TRBV11-2 and TRBJ2-5, with 10 bases lining up with TRBD2. Per germline, CDR1 SGHAT and CDR2 FQNNGV. CDR3 length: 17 amino acids. With 4 bases clipped from V and 5 bases from J, the junction kept 13 bases outside the gene matches. CDR3 sequence (DNA): TGTGCCAGCAGCTCTGGGTCTCTAGCGGGAGCTCGGGAGACCCAGTACTTC. It is translated as CASSSGSLAGARETQYF.

The chain combines TRBV6-5 with TRBJ1-2; D call uncertain. Looked up from germline, CDR1 is MNHEY and CDR2 is SVGAGI. V lost 5 bases and J lost 4, with 11 bases in between. The CDR3 is 13 amino acids. The CDR3, as DNA: TGTGCCAGCAGTGATGTGGGAAGCTATGGCTACACCTTC. Its protein is CASSDVGSYGYTF.

This clone was detected only once. The chain links TRBV7-9 to TRBJ2-5; D may be TRBD2 (6 bases). V was clipped by 0 bases and J by 4 bases, with 12 bases between them. This CDR3 has 15 amino acids. From germline, CDR1 is SEHNR and CDR2 FQNEAQ (reference sequence). CDR3 bases: TGTGCCAGCAGCTTAGCTCAGCCGGGGGTAGAGACCCAGTACTTC. It encodes CASSLAQPGVETQYF. Variable domain in full (rest from reference TRBV7-9 and TRBJ2-5): DTGVSQNPRHKITKRGQNVTFRCDPISEHNRLYWYRQTLGQGPEFLTYFQNEAQLEKSRLLSDRFSAERPKGSFSTLEIQRTEQGDSAMYLCASSLAQPGVETQYFGPGTRLLVL.

The rearrangement uses TRBV5-6 and TRBJ1-6, with TRBD1 identical over 10 bases. With V trimmed by 0 bases and J by 3 bases, 3 bases remained unmatched. This CDR3 is built from 17 residues. Germline CDR1 reads SGHDT; CDR2 reads YYEEEE. The CDR3 coding sequence is TGTGCCAGCAGCTTGGGACAGGGGGCGGGCTATAATTCACCCCTCCACTTT. It encodes CASSLGQGAGYNSPLHF.

The sample holds a few counts of this clone. The chain couples TRBV29-1 to TRBJ1-1, with a possible D match to TRBD1 (5 bases). Germline V CDR1 and CDR2: SQVTM, ANQGSEA. Trimming cost V 6 bases and J 0 bases, with 11 bases left between them. The CDR3 sequence is 13 residues long. CDR3 amino acids: CSVETVLNTEAFF. The CDR3 DNA is TGCAGCGTGGAGACAGTCCTGAACACTGAAGCTTTCTTT.

A few counts support this clone. The chain has TRBV7-3 and TRBJ1-2, with unresolved D. The CDR3 sequence is 14 residues long. CDR1 and CDR2 (germline): SGHTA, FQGTGA. The germline V and J ends were trimmed by 3 bases and 1 base, with 9 bases remaining between them. The CDR3 bases are TGTGCCAGCAGCTTCACGACGGTTAACTATGGCTACACCTTC. The encoded protein is CASSFTTVNYGYTF.

This clone is labeled medium-sized. The chain recombines TRBV19 with TRBJ1-2; D ambiguous. V lost 8 bases and J lost 10, with 5 bases in between. This CDR3 is 8 amino acids long. Germline V gene lookup returns CDR1 LNHDA and CDR2 SQIVND (reference sequence). The CDR3 DNA sequence: TGTGCCAGTTTGGACTACACCTTC. Translation: CASLDYTF. The full variable domain, with the rest looked up from reference TRBV19 and TRBJ1-2, is DGGITQSPKYLFRKEGQNVTLSCEQNLNHDAMYWYRQDPGQGLRLIYYSQIVNDFQKGDIAEGYSVSREKKESFPLTVTSAQKNPTAFYLCASLDYTFGSGTRLTVV.

This clone has just a few counts. The chain links TRBV5-8 to TRBJ1-5, with 12 bases aligning to TRBD1. Per the germline V gene, CDR1 is SGHTS and CDR2 is YDEGEE. V lost 5 bases to trimming and J lost 6 bases; unmatched junction nucleotides: 6. The CDR3 totals 15 residues. The CDR3 sequence is CASSSGTGGSQPQHF. Written as DNA, the CDR3 is TGTGCCAGCAGTTCCGGGACAGGGGGCAGTCAGCCCCAGCATTTT.

By share of the sample, this clone is large (0.1 to 1%). Other DNA sequences in this sample translate to the same CDR3. V and J are TRBV6-1 and TRBJ2-7; 7 nucleotides line up with TRBD1. Germline loops: CDR1 MNHNS, CDR2 SASEGT. J was trimmed by 3 bases and V by 6 bases; bases with no gene match: 5. The length of the CDR3 is 13 residues. Written as DNA, the CDR3 is TGTGCCAGCAGAGGTACAGGGGTCTACGAGCAGTACTTC. Residues: CASRGTGVYEQYF.

The gene calls are TRBV5-8 and TRBJ1-5; D is undetermined. Germline CDR1 SGHTS, CDR2 YDEGEE. This CDR3 spans 12 amino acids. The V gene lost 0 bases and the J gene lost 6 bases, with 4 bases spanning the gap. CDR3 protein: CASSLVGQPQHF. CDR3 nucleotides: TGTGCCAGCAGCTTGGTAGGTCAGCCCCAGCATTTT.

With respect to this clone: A much larger clone lies a single base off, so this may be a read error. Within the sample, other DNA sequences also encode this same CDR3. This rearrangement joins TRBV29-1 to TRBJ1-3; tentative D call: TRBD1 (5 bases). The germline V gene has CDR1 SQVTM and CDR2 ANQGSEA. The CDR3 covers 13 residues. Trimming took off 7 bases at V and 4 bases at J, with 14 bases between the two ends. The CDR3 sequence: CSAARQGGNTIYF. The CDR3 DNA sequence: TGCAGCGCCGCCCGTCAGGGAGGAAACACCATATATTTT.

This clone is categorized as medium-sized. The chain uses TRBV10-3 and TRBJ2-1; 8 positions match TRBD2. CDR1 is ENHRY and CDR2 is SYGVKD in the germline V gene. The CDR3 extends over 17 amino acids. The junction had 15 bases not matched to a gene; V was cut back by 3 bases and J by 8 bases. CDR3 sequence (DNA): TGTGCCATCAGTGATCTGGTTGTAGCGGGAACGGTCCATGAGCAGTTCTTC. It translates to CAISDLVVAGTVHEQFF.

This clone has more than one count but fewer than ten. This chain links TRBV6-5 with TRBJ2-2; weak D call: TRBD2 (6 bases). V was clipped by 4 bases and J by 6 bases, with 18 bases between them. The CDR3 length is 16 residues. CDR1 is MNHEY and CDR2 is SVGAGI in the germline V gene. CDR3 residues: CASSWIDPPGAGELFF. For the CDR3, the DNA is TGTGCCAGCAGTTGGATAGACCCCCCGGGGGCCGGGGAGCTGTTTTTT.

This clone counts as medium-sized. V gene TRBV6-6 combines with J gene TRBJ2-1; 9 bases match TRBD2. With V trimmed by 1 base and J by 10 bases, 5 bases remained unmatched. The CDR3 covers 14 residues. Germline CDR1 reads MNHNY; CDR2 reads SVGAGI (reference sequence). The CDR3 loop is CASSYFLAGYEQFF. The CDR3 nucleotides read TGTGCCAGCAGTTACTTCCTAGCGGGATACGAGCAGTTCTTC.

Here the CDR3 DNA reads TGCGCCAGCAGCCCATGGACTAGCTGGGAGACCCAGTACTTC. Translating gives CASSPWTSWETQYF. The chain couples TRBV4-1 to TRBJ2-5; 8 positions agree with TRBD2. CDR3 length equals 14 residues. Germline-derived CDR1 and CDR2 are MGHRA and YSYEKL. V gave up 4 bases and J gave up 5 bases; unmatched junction bases: 6.

This clone was found a few times. The chain joins TRBV19 to TRBJ2-7; tentatively, D is TRBD1 or TRBD2 (5 bases each). This CDR3 is 16 amino acids long. Trimming shortened V by 9 bases and J by 4 bases, and 25 bases separated the two germline ends. The germline V gene has CDR1 LNHDA and CDR2 SQIVND (reference sequence). CDR3 bases: TGTGCCAGCCAACAATCAACCGGGACCCTCGTATACGAGCAGTACTTC. This translates into CASQQSTGTLVYEQYF.